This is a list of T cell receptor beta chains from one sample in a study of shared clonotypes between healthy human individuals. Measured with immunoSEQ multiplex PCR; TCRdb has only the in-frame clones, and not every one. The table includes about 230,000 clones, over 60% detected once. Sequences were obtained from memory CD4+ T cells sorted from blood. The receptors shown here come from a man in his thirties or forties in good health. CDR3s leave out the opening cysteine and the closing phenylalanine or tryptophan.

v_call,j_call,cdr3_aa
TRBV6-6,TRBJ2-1,ATRSGVYNEQF
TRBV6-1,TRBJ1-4,ASRLSSGGFGKLF
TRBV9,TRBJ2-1,ASSVNSRDGYEQF
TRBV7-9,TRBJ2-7,ASSLGAVQY
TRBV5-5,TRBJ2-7,ASSSFGALTYEQY
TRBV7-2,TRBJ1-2,ASSVDRVSGYT
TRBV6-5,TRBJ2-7,ASSPYLQAYEQY
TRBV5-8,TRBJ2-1,ASSLGFVGGNEQF
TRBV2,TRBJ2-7,ASSMADKAYEQY
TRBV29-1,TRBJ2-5,SVGSLGTGAGTQY
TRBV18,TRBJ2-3,ASSPSSGASTDTQY
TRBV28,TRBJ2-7,ASSLGQGATEIEQY
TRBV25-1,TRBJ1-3,ATRDLSGNTIY
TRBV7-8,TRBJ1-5,ASSLEGPGRSYSNQPQH
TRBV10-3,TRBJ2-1,AISVRLQAGEDEQF
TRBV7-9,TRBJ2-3,ASSSLADTQY
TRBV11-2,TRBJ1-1,ASSPRGVRQD
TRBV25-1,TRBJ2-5,ASSDARLETQY
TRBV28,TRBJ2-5,ASSGIQETQY
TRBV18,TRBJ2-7,ASSPRQLSSYEQY
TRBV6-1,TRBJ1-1,ASRRDLFLGAF
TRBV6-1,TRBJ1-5,ASTATADRNQPQH
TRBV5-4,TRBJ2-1,ASSLRASGFNEQF
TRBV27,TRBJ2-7,ASSLGSRGDEQY
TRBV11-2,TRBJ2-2,ASSLAFFAGKDTGELF
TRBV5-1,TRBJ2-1,ASSFLAGVSYNEQF
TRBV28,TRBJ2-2,ASSSRGTVNTGELF
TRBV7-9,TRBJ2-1,ASSSSGNQQF
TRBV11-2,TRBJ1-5,ASSPAGLDQPQH
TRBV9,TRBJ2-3,ASSVGVAGGPGDTQY
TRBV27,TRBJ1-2,ASKDRANYGYT
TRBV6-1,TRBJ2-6,ASSFSGANVLT
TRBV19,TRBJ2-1,ASVPGDGGLFNEQF
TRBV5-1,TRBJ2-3,ASSLGRRPEASDTQY
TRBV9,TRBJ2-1,ASSATSGRNNEQF
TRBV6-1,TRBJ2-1,ASSEGTKKNEQF
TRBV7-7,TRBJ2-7,ASSDRLAGEQY
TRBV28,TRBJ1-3,ASSSNSGNTIY
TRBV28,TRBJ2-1,ASRTVGRSSYNEQF
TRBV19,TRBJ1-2,ASSIRTGDNYGYT
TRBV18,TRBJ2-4,ASSETAKNIQY
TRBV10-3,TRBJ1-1,AIAQGADTEAF
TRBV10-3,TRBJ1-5,AISEQGNQPQH
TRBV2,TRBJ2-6,ASSDGRYSGANVLT
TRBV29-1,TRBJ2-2,SVDPGGANTGELF
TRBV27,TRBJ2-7,ASSPGTSGRAKY
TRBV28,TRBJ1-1,ASTSAGEANTEAF
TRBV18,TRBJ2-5,ASSPRGSGLQETQY
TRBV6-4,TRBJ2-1,ASSDELYNEQF
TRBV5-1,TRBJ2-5,ASSRMAGAQETQY
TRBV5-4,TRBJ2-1,ASSPGGRVLYNEQF
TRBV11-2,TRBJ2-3,ASSLVTHGTDTQY